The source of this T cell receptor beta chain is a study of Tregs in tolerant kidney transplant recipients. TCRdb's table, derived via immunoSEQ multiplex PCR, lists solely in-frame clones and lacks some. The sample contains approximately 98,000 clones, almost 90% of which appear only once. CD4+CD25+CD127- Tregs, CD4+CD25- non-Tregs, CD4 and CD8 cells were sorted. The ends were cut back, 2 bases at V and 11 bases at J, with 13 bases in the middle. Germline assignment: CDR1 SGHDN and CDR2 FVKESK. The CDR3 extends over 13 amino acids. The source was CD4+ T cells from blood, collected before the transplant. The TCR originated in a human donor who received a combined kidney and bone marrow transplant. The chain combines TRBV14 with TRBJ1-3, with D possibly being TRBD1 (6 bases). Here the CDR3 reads CASSQSLGAAIYF. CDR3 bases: TGTGCCAGCAGCCAATCGCTGGGGGCCGCCATATATTTT. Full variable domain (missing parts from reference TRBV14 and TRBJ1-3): EAGVTQFPSHSVIEKGQTVTLRCDPISGHDNLYWYRRVMGKEIKFLLHFVKESKQDESGMPNNRFLAERTGGTYSTLKVQPAELEDSGVYFCASSQSLGAAIYFGEGSWLTVV.